The 30 T cell receptor beta chains in this list originate from one sample, sequenced in a study of OX40 agonist ivuxolimab in advanced cancers. Clones were sequenced by immunoSEQ multiplex PCR, and TCRdb holds only the in-frame ones, with some missing. Of around 50,000 clones in the sample, roughly four fifths were seen once. The sample here was CD4+ or CD8+ T cells sorted from blood, taken in a trial of the OX40 agonist ivuxolimab. Receptor source: an adult with an advanced solid tumor such as melanoma, head and neck, liver or kidney cancer.

The count of this clone is one. The V and J genes are TRBV6-5 and TRBJ1-2; possibly TRBD1 for D (6 bases). This CDR3 has 14 amino acids. Germline CDR1 MNHEY, CDR2 SVGAGI. With 6 bases removed from V and 0 bases from J, the gap between germline ends came to 11 bases. The DNA of the CDR3 is TGTGCCAGCAGAAAGGACAGTCCTAACTATGGCTACACCTTC. Its protein product is CASRKDSPNYGYTF.

The chain is built from TRBV19 and TRBJ1-1; tentative D call: TRBD1 (6 bases). V was clipped by 5 bases and J by 3 bases, with 13 bases between them. The CDR3 is 14 residues long. Germline lookup yields CDR1 LNHDA and CDR2 SQIVND (reference sequence). The DNA of the CDR3 is TGTGCCAGTAGTCACAGGGTTTTAGACACTGAAGCTTTCTTT. Amino acids: CASSHRVLDTEAFF.

The chain recombines TRBV9 with TRBJ2-7; 8 bases are a match to TRBD1. Germline assignment: CDR1 SGDLS and CDR2 YYNGEE. Losses at the gene ends were 4 bases for V and 6 bases for J; bases not matched to a gene: 6. The CDR3 consists of 13 residues. The CDR3 spells CASSITTGGEQYF. For the CDR3, the DNA is TGTGCCAGCAGCATCACTACAGGGGGCGAGCAGTACTTC.

Remarks on this clone: The junction and the germline gene differ at one end; a read error may be behind it. The chain has TRBV5-1 and TRBJ2-1, with TRBD2 as a possible D gene (5 bases). This CDR3 has 15 amino acids. CDR1 is SGHRS, CDR2 YFSETQ, per germline. The CDR3 coding sequence is TGCGCCAGCAGATTGGACTCGGCAGCCTACAATGAGCAGTTCTTC. It encodes CASRLDSAAYNEQFF.

The V call is TRBV4-2, the J call TRBJ2-1, with 8 bases fitting TRBD2. The CDR3 loop spans 17 amino acids. CDR1 is LGHNA, CDR2 YNFKEQ, per germline. The V segment lost 4 bases and the J segment 2 bases; nucleotides outside the gene matches: 10. CDR3 sequence reads: CASSLEERGGPYNEQFF. The CDR3 DNA is TGTGCCAGCAGCCTTGAGGAACGGGGGGGCCCCTACAATGAGCAGTTCTTC.

V usage is TRBV6-1 and J usage is TRBJ2-2; D possibly matches TRBD1 or TRBD2 (7 bases each). Germline values: CDR1 MNHNS, CDR2 SASEGT. Trimming took 2 bases from V and 4 from J, leaving 14 bases between them. This CDR3 contains 16 residues. The CDR3 region has the DNA TGTGCCAGCAGTGAAAGTGGGGAGGGGGCCACCGGGGAGCTGTTTTTT. Translated, it gives CASSESGEGATGELFF.

The chain is built from TRBV5-6 and TRBJ2-5; 12 bases are a match to TRBD2. The CDR3 covers 14 residues. Germline lookup yields CDR1 SGHDT and CDR2 YYEEEE. The ends lost 5 bases at V and 3 bases at J; junction bases unmatched: 2. The CDR3 DNA reads as TGTGCCAGCAGTAGGACTAGCGGGGAAGAGACCCAGTACTTC. It yields the protein CASSRTSGEETQYF.

The rearrangement links TRBV5-1 to TRBJ1-2; TRBD1 is a possible D gene (6 bases). Trimming stripped 2 bases from V and 4 bases from J, with 12 bases between. The CDR3 totals 14 residues. From germline, CDR1 is SGHRS and CDR2 YFSETQ. CDR3 sequence reads: CASSFEQGTYGYTF. CDR3 nucleotides: TGCGCCAGCAGCTTCGAACAGGGCACCTATGGCTACACCTTC.

J is TRBJ2-3 and V is TRBV18; D could derive from TRBD1 or TRBD2 (5 bases each). V was pared by 4 bases and J by 4 bases, with 9 bases between. The CDR3 is made up of 13 amino acids. The germline CDR1 and CDR2 sequences are KGHSH and LQKENI. The CDR3 spells CASSQGPADTQYF. DNA of the CDR3: TGTGCCAGCTCACAGGGACCAGCAGATACGCAGTATTTT.

The V and J genes are TRBV6-1 and TRBJ2-7, with TRBD2 matching over 11 bases. The ends lost 1 base at V and 8 bases at J; junction bases unmatched: 7. Germline V CDR1 and CDR2: MNHNS, SASEGT. This CDR3 is built from 15 residues. The chain's CDR3 is CASSEVAGGNVQQYF. CDR3 DNA sequence: TGTGCCAGCAGTGAAGTAGCGGGGGGGAATGTTCAGCAGTACTTC.

J is TRBJ1-6 and V is TRBV7-2; TRBD1 is a possible D gene (6 bases). V lost 5 bases, J lost 4 bases, and 12 bases lay in between. This CDR3 is built from 15 residues. Germline V gene sequence: CDR1 SGHTA, CDR2 FQGNSA. Here the CDR3 reads CASSHGQSYNSPLHF. The CDR3 coding sequence is TGTGCCAGCAGCCATGGACAGTCGTATAATTCACCCCTCCACTTT.

This clone showed up just once. This rearrangement joins TRBV5-4 to TRBJ1-1; possible D gene TRBD1, 6 bases. This CDR3 comprises 15 residues. Trimming removed 4 bases from V and 4 bases from J, with 17 bases in between. The germline V gene encodes CDR1 SGHNT and CDR2 YYREEE (reference sequence). The chain's CDR3 is CASSPAGRGSTEAFF. DNA for the CDR3: TGTGCCAGCAGCCCCGCAGGCAGGGGAAGCACTGAAGCTTTCTTT.

This clone was seen once. The V and J genes are TRBV7-9 and TRBJ1-5, with 9 bases lining up with TRBD1. From germline, CDR1 is SEHNR and CDR2 FQNEAQ (reference sequence). CDR3 size: 15 residues. Trimming took 5 bases from V and 6 from J; bases not matched to a gene: 8. The CDR3 coding sequence is TGTGCCAGCAGCCCCGGAGGGACAGGGAGTCAGCCCCAGCATTTT. The encoded protein is CASSPGGTGSQPQHF.

The rearrangement links TRBV10-2 to TRBJ2-5, with D perhaps matching TRBD1 or TRBD2 (5 bases each). The CDR3 totals 10 residues. The germline CDR1 and CDR2 sequences are WSHSY and SAAADI. V lost 8 bases and J lost 4, with 5 bases in between. CDR3 bases: TGCGCCAGCGGGGGAGAGACCCAGTACTTC. This translates into CASGGETQYF.

This chain links TRBV7-8 with TRBJ1-2; D unclear. CDR3 length equals 13 residues. Trimming took off 1 base at V and 8 bases at J, with 11 bases between the two ends. Germline values: CDR1 SGHVS, CDR2 FQNEAQ. The CDR3: CASSLDAVGGYTF. The CDR3 nucleotides read TGTGCCAGCAGCTTAGATGCGGTGGGGGGCTACACCTTC.

The V and J genes are TRBV19 and TRBJ1-1; TRBD1 aligns across 8 bases. This CDR3 has 18 amino acids. Germline loops: CDR1 LNHDA, CDR2 SQIVND (reference sequence). Trimming at V came to 6 bases and at J to 5 bases, leaving 20 bases not matched to a gene. The CDR3 DNA sequence: TGTGCCAGTAGAGTACGGGGCTCCGGAACAGGGGGAGGAACTGAAGCTTTCTTT. It encodes CASRVRGSGTGGGTEAFF.

CDR3 loop: CASRATEIRTDTQYF. DNA for the CDR3: TGTGCCAGCAGAGCGACAGAAATCCGCACAGATACGCAGTATTTT. The gene calls are TRBV6-5 and TRBJ2-3; TRBD1 might be the D (5 bases). The CDR3 runs to 15 residues. CDR1 MNHEY and CDR2 SVGAGI come from the germline V gene. The V end was cut by 6 bases, the J end by 1 base, with 14 bases between.

The rearrangement joins TRBV28 to TRBJ2-7; D call uncertain. This CDR3 contains 13 residues. V lost 6 bases and J 6 bases, leaving 15 bases between the germline ends. CDR1 MDHEN and CDR2 SYDVKM come from the germline V gene. CDR3 in amino acids: CASSPLLGFEQYF. In DNA form, the CDR3 reads TGTGCCAGCAGCCCTTTGTTGGGGTTCGAGCAGTACTTC.

This clone came up once. The chain joins TRBV6-1 to TRBJ2-5; 10 bases line up with TRBD2. Germline lookup yields CDR1 MNHNS and CDR2 SASEGT. CDR3 length: 17 amino acids. The ends lost 4 bases at V and 1 base at J; junction bases unmatched: 9. CDR3 protein: CASSASLAGISQETQYF. CDR3 DNA sequence: TGTGCCAGCAGTGCCTCACTAGCGGGGATCTCCCAAGAGACCCAGTACTTC.

The rearrangement links TRBV4-1 to TRBJ2-5; 10 bases line up with TRBD2. The ends lost 1 base at V and 2 bases at J; junction bases unmatched: 7. This CDR3 has 17 amino acids. Germline values: CDR1 MGHRA, CDR2 YSYEKL. The CDR3 sequence is CASSQGGTSARQETQYF. The CDR3 DNA reads as TGCGCCAGCAGCCAAGGCGGGACTAGCGCCAGGCAAGAGACCCAGTACTTC.

The rearrangement links TRBV7-2 to TRBJ1-6; D remains unclear. The CDR3 extends over 15 amino acids. Germline V gives CDR1 SGHTA, CDR2 FQGNSA. Trimming left V 4 bases short and J 7 bases short, with 14 bases between. CDR3 sequence (DNA): TGTGCCAGCAGCTCCTCAAGTCGGGCGAATTCACCCCTCCACTTT. It encodes CASSSSSRANSPLHF.

This chain uses TRBV28 with TRBJ1-2; weak D call: TRBD1 (6 bases). There are 18 residues in the CDR3. The germline gives CDR1 MDHEN, CDR2 SYDVKM. V gave up 5 bases and J gave up 3 bases, with 25 bases separating them. The CDR3 spells CASSGRSSRGRGYYGYTF. The CDR3 nucleotides read TGTGCCAGCAGTGGACGTTCCTCCAGGGGCAGGGGATACTATGGCTACACCTTC.

The gene calls are TRBV6-5 and TRBJ1-4, with TRBD1 identical over 9 bases. The CDR3 contains 14 residues. Germline V gene sequence: CDR1 MNHEY, CDR2 SVGAGI. Germline trimming cut 11 bases from V and 3 bases from J; bases unmatched to any gene: 7. The CDR3 nucleotides read TGTGCCGTCCGGACAGGGGCTTCTAATGAAAAACTGTTTTTT. Protein sequence: CAVRTGASNEKLFF.

The rearrangement uses TRBV18 and TRBJ1-1; D is unclear. The germline V gene encodes CDR1 KGHSH and CDR2 LQKENI. Trimming removed 3 bases from V and 1 base from J, with 12 bases in between. CDR3 size: 15 residues. Here the CDR3 reads CASSPLEAPNTEAFF. CDR3 DNA: TGTGCCAGCTCACCCCTGGAGGCACCGAACACTGAAGCTTTCTTT.

The J gene is TRBJ2-5, the V gene TRBV11-2; 11 nucleotides align to TRBD2. This CDR3 is 19 amino acids long. Trimming at V came to 3 bases and at J to 5 bases, leaving 17 bases not matched to a gene. The germline CDR1 and CDR2 sequences are SGHAT and FQNNGV. DNA for the CDR3: TGTGCCAGCAGCTTTGACCTCCCGGGTAGCGGGGGGGCCGGTGAGACCCAGTACTTC. Its protein product is CASSFDLPGSGGAGETQYF.

This CDR3 reads CASSSYVGDGETQYF. Here the CDR3 DNA reads TGTGCCAGCAGCTCCTATGTTGGTGATGGAGAGACCCAGTACTTC. This chain links TRBV5-4 with TRBJ2-5, with unresolved D. CDR1 is SGHNT, CDR2 YYREEE, per germline (reference sequence). V was pared by 3 bases and J by 4 bases, with 16 bases between. The length of the CDR3 is 15 residues.

J is TRBJ2-3 and V is TRBV9; perhaps TRBD1 as D (5 bases). The V gene's germline CDR1 is SGDLS and CDR2 YYNGEE. Trimming removed 3 bases at V and 8 bases at J, with 16 bases between. The CDR3 runs 14 residues. The CDR3 region has the DNA TGTGCCAGCAGCGCAGGGCCTCAGACTTTTACGCAGTATTTT. This gives the protein CASSAGPQTFTQYF.

The V call is TRBV2, the J call TRBJ2-5, with TRBD2 identical over 10 bases. The CDR3 extends over 15 amino acids. J lost 2 bases, V lost 5 bases, and 5 bases had no gene match. The germline gives CDR1 SNHLY, CDR2 FYNNEI. Here the CDR3 DNA reads TGTGCCAGCAGTATTCTAGCGGGGGCACAAGAGACCCAGTACTTC. It translates to CASSILAGAQETQYF.

V usage is TRBV6-1 and J usage is TRBJ2-7; D unclear. This CDR3 spans 13 amino acids. Germline CDR1 reads MNHNS; CDR2 reads SASEGT. V was pared by 0 bases and J by 4 bases, with 7 bases between. CDR3 residues: CASSEADAYEQYF. In nucleotides, the CDR3 is TGTGCCAGCAGTGAAGCCGACGCTTACGAGCAGTACTTC.

The rearrangement links TRBV9 to TRBJ1-5; 8 bases fit TRBD1. Germline V gene lookup returns CDR1 SGDLS and CDR2 YYNGEE. This CDR3 contains 15 residues. With 0 bases clipped from V and 1 base from J, the junction kept 0 bases outside the gene matches. The CDR3 region has the DNA TGTGCCAGCAGCGTAGGGACAGGGAGCAATCAGCCCCAGCATTTT. Its protein is CASSVGTGSNQPQHF.